Following are 23 T cell receptor beta chains from one sample sequenced in a study of cytomegalovirus exposure and HLA in healthy donors. A multiplex PCR was run with 60 Vbeta primers and 13 Jbeta primers. The data were produced by immunoSEQ multiplex PCR, yet TCRdb's version contains in-frame clones alone and is incomplete. The sample has 100,000 to 150,000 clones, around 78% seen once. Sequences were obtained from PBMCs. The source of these receptors is a woman between 40 and 55 years old in good health and CMV-seronegative.

The genes are TRBV6-5 and TRBJ1-2; possibly TRBD1 for D (5 bases). Germline V gene data show CDR1 as MNHEY and CDR2 as SVGAGI. This CDR3 region has 15 residues. Trimming cost V 6 bases and J 0 bases, with 14 bases left between them. CDR3 region: CASSLDTLPNYGYTF. CDR3 sequence (DNA): TGTGCCAGCAGCCTGGACACACTACCTAACTATGGCTACACCTTC.

The rearrangement links TRBV5-1 to TRBJ2-6; D may be TRBD2 (5 bases). V lost 0 bases to trimming and J lost 2 bases, with 15 bases between them. Germline values: CDR1 SGHRS, CDR2 YFSETQ. The CDR3 has 18 amino acids. CDR3 DNA: TGCGCCAGCAGCTTGGAACGGGGATTAGCAGCTGGGGCCAACGTCCTGACTTTC. It specifies CASSLERGLAAGANVLTF.

The chain couples TRBV5-6 to TRBJ2-1; 13 bases are a match to TRBD2. Looked up from germline, CDR1 is SGHDT and CDR2 is YYEEEE. V lost 0 bases to trimming and J lost 5 bases; unmatched junction nucleotides: 8. CDR3 length: 18 residues. The chain's CDR3 is CASSLELAGGWWDNEQFF. The CDR3, as DNA: TGTGCCAGCAGCTTGGAACTAGCGGGAGGGTGGTGGGACAATGAGCAGTTCTTC.

The gene calls are TRBV27 and TRBJ2-2, with D perhaps TRBD1 (5 bases). The CDR3 has 13 residues. CDR1 and CDR2 from the germline V gene are MNHEY and SMNVEV (reference sequence). The V gene lost 8 bases and the J gene lost 7 bases, with 14 bases spanning the gap. In DNA, the CDR3 is TGTGCCAGCCGTATGGACACTGACGGGGAGCTGTTTTTT. Protein product: CASRMDTDGELFF.

The V and J genes are TRBV6-1 and TRBJ2-5, with 14 positions matching TRBD2. Trimming took 6 bases from V and 3 from J; bases not matched to a gene: 3. The CDR3 is 15 residues long. The V gene's germline CDR1 is MNHNS and CDR2 SASEGT. The CDR3 here is CASSPGLAGEETQYF. As DNA, the CDR3 is TGTGCCAGCAGCCCGGGACTAGCGGGAGAAGAGACCCAGTACTTC.

This clone occurred a few times. The chain employs TRBV28 and TRBJ1-5; TRBD1 is a possible D gene (5 bases). The germline V gene has CDR1 MDHEN and CDR2 SYDVKM. CDR3 length: 13 amino acids. V shed 6 bases and J shed 9 bases, with 15 bases lying between them. CDR3 DNA sequence: TGTGCCAGCAGCTGGGGCAGGGCGATGCCCCAGCATTTT. Translation gives CASSWGRAMPQHF.

The chain has TRBV4-1 and TRBJ1-5; D unclear. Germline CDR1 MGHRA, CDR2 YSYEKL. The V and J ends lost 4 bases and 4 bases respectively, with 14 bases between them. The CDR3 has 15 residues. The CDR3 here is CASSPGRAGNQPQHF. The CDR3 nucleotides read TGCGCCAGCAGCCCTGGGAGGGCGGGAAATCAGCCCCAGCATTTT.

V gene TRBV19 combines with J gene TRBJ2-7; D remains unclear. The CDR3 length is 13 residues. V lost 5 bases and J 1 base, leaving 9 bases between the germline ends. CDR1 and CDR2 (germline): LNHDA, SQIVND (reference sequence). CDR3 bases: TGTGCCAGTAGTTCACCAGGTTCCTACGAGCAGTACTTC. It translates to CASSSPGSYEQYF.

The V call is TRBV6-6, the J call TRBJ2-5, with TRBD2 matching 11 bases. The J call may be mistaken, given a closer DNA end match to TRBJ2-7. CDR3 length: 16 residues. The V gene's germline CDR1 is MNHNY and CDR2 SVGAGI (reference sequence). The CDR3 protein is CASSRLAGPVSYEQYF. CDR3 in DNA: TGTGCCAGCAGCCGACTAGCGGGGCCCGTCTCCTACGAGCAGTACTTC.

This rearrangement joins TRBV21-1 to TRBJ1-1. TRBV21-1 is a listed pseudogene. This CDR3 region has 15 residues. This CDR3 is CASSKVYQLETEAFF. DNA of the CDR3: TGTGCCAGCAGCAAAGTGTACCAACTAGAGACTGAAGCTTTCTTT.

The gene calls are TRBV27 and TRBJ2-1; tentative D call: TRBD2 (5 bases). Germline V gene sequence: CDR1 MNHEY, CDR2 SMNVEV (reference sequence). The length of the CDR3 is 14 residues. V dropped 2 bases and J dropped 5 bases, with 10 bases sitting between them. The CDR3 reads CASSLRRVDNEQFF. CDR3 DNA: TGTGCCAGCAGTTTACGGCGGGTTGACAATGAGCAGTTCTTC.

CDR3 loop: CASSIYSLNTEAFF. For the CDR3, the DNA is TGTGCCAGCAGCATATATTCCTTGAACACTGAAGCTTTCTTT. This chain joins TRBV5-8 and TRBJ1-1; no firm D call. The germline CDR1 and CDR2 sequences are SGHTS and YDEGEE. The CDR3 totals 14 residues. Between the trimmed V and J ends, which lost 4 bases and 0 bases, there was a span of 10 bases.

This chain connects TRBV6-5 to TRBJ1-2, with D possibly TRBD1 on 6 matching bases. Looked up from germline, CDR1 is MNHEY and CDR2 is SVGAGI. With 0 bases removed from V and 8 bases from J, the gap between germline ends came to 10 bases. This CDR3 has 13 residues. Here the CDR3 reads CASSYSEGEGYTF. Here the CDR3 DNA reads TGTGCCAGCAGTTACTCAGAGGGGGAGGGCTACACCTTC.

The chain employs TRBV6-1 and TRBJ1-1, with 8 bases matching TRBD1. V was clipped by 6 bases and J by 4 bases; unmatched bases: 7. Germline V gene lookup returns CDR1 MNHNS and CDR2 SASEGT. This CDR3 has 14 residues. For the CDR3, the DNA is TGTGCCAGCAGGTGGACAGGGAGGACCACTGAAGCTTTCTTT. Amino acids: CASRWTGRTTEAFF.

CDR3 sequence reads: CASSPGQASYEQYF. The CDR3 coding sequence is TGTGCCAGCAGCCCGGGACAGGCCTCCTACGAGCAGTACTTC. This chain joins TRBV7-6 and TRBJ2-7; TRBD1 agrees at 8 bases. The CDR3 contains 14 residues. CDR1 is SGHVS, CDR2 FNYEAQ, per germline. V shed 5 bases and J 0 bases; nucleotides not matched to a gene: 3.

The gene calls are TRBV4-2 and TRBJ1-3; D unclear. Germline values: CDR1 LGHNA, CDR2 YNFKEQ. V lost 0 bases, J lost 2 bases, and 14 bases lay in between. The CDR3 runs 17 residues. In DNA, the CDR3 is TGTGCCAGCAGCCAAGATCAGAGGCTTACCACTGGAAACACCATATATTTT. Residues: CASSQDQRLTTGNTIYF.

The rearrangement uses TRBV6-1 and TRBJ1-5; maybe TRBD1 (5 bases). Germline V CDR1 and CDR2: MNHNS, SASEGT. This CDR3 is 19 amino acids long. The V and J ends lost 0 bases and 3 bases respectively, with 21 bases between them. CDR3 bases: TGTGCCAGCAGTGAAGCGGGGCCCCAGGATCCAAGGTTCAATCAGCCCCAGCATTTT. This translates into CASSEAGPQDPRFNQPQHF.

This clone was seen more than once but under ten times. The gene calls are TRBV27 and TRBJ2-1; the match to TRBD2 covers 10 bases. The CDR3 is 15 amino acids. Trimming took 4 bases from V and 5 from J; bases not matched to a gene: 5. CDR1 is MNHEY, CDR2 SMNVEV, per germline (reference sequence). DNA for the CDR3: TGTGCCAGCAGTTCGTTCCTAGCGGGGGACAATGAGCAGTTCTTC. Its translation: CASSSFLAGDNEQFF.

The chain links TRBV28 to TRBJ1-5; TRBD1 agrees at 7 bases. Unmatched junction bases numbered 8, after V lost 4 bases and J lost 2 bases. Per the germline V gene, CDR1 is MDHEN and CDR2 is SYDVKM. This CDR3 has 16 amino acids. DNA for the CDR3: TGTGCCAGCAGTTCAGGACAGGATGGCGGCAATCAGCCCCAGCATTTT. Protein product: CASSSGQDGGNQPQHF.

V is TRBV25-1 and J is TRBJ1-2; D is perhaps TRBD1 (6 bases). The V and J ends lost 3 bases and 5 bases respectively, with 10 bases between them. CDR3 length: 13 residues. CDR1 is MGHDK and CDR2 is SYGVNS in the germline V gene. The CDR3 DNA reads TGTGCCAGCAGTGACAGGGGATCATATGGCTACACCTTC. This encodes CASSDRGSYGYTF.

This clone was seen just once. The chain couples TRBV5-4 to TRBJ2-1; 8 nucleotides match TRBD2. CDR3 size: 16 residues. V shed 4 bases, J shed 4 bases, and the junction held 10 bases outside the gene matches. The germline V gene encodes CDR1 SGHNT and CDR2 YYREEE (reference sequence). For the CDR3, the DNA is TGTGCCAGCAGCACGGTAGCGGGGCTGGGATACAATGAGCAGTTCTTC. Protein: CASSTVAGLGYNEQFF.

The chain employs TRBV11-2 and TRBJ2-1; no definite D call. V was trimmed by 1 base and J by 7 bases, leaving 11 bases between them. Germline assignment: CDR1 SGHAT and CDR2 FQNNGV. The CDR3 covers 14 residues. The CDR3 is CASSLVGSRNEQFF. CDR3 sequence (DNA): TGTGCCAGCAGCTTAGTGGGTTCGAGGAATGAGCAGTTCTTC.

In this sample, this clone turned up once. Compared with germline, one end of the junction differs, possibly owing to a read error. The chain recombines TRBV10-3 with TRBJ2-6; D might be TRBD1 (5 bases). The CDR3 sequence is 15 residues long. CDR1 ENHRY and CDR2 SYGVKD come from the germline V gene. The CDR3: CAISDQTSGANGLTF. Written as DNA, the CDR3 is TGTGCCATCAGTGACCAAACCTCTGGGGCCAACGGCCTGACTTTC.